This passage covers 2 T cell receptor beta chains from one sample sequenced in a study of T-cell reconstitution after alpha-beta-depleted transplantation in children. The TCRbeta library incorporated unique molecular identifiers. TCRdb reanalysed the PCR reads using MiXCR and keeps one entry per CDR3 protein. The sample includes a few hundred thousand distinct CDR3 sequences, over 40% of them seen just once. Specimen: PBMCs, collected before TCRalphabeta/CD19-depleted stem cell transplant. The receptor set was obtained from a girl aged 2 to 10 with aplastic anemia, due to receive a stem cell transplant.

This chain joins TRBV28 and TRBJ2-5, with 11 nucleotides matching TRBD1. The CDR3 has 15 residues. Germline loops: CDR1 MDHEN, CDR2 SYDVKM. J was trimmed by 2 bases and V by 4 bases; bases with no gene match: 3. The CDR3 here is CASSYGTGGQETQYF. The CDR3 coding sequence is TGTGCCAGCAGTTATGGGACAGGGGGACAAGAGACCCAGTACTTC.

The chain combines TRBV7-2 with TRBJ2-3, with 7 bases lining up with TRBD2. Trimming took 7 bases from V and 2 from J; bases not matched to a gene: 6. The CDR3 consists of 14 residues. CDR1 is SGHTA and CDR2 is FQGNSA in the germline V gene. As DNA, the CDR3 is TGTGCCAGCAACCCTAGCGGATTCACAGATACGCAGTATTTT. It codes for CASNPSGFTDTQYF.